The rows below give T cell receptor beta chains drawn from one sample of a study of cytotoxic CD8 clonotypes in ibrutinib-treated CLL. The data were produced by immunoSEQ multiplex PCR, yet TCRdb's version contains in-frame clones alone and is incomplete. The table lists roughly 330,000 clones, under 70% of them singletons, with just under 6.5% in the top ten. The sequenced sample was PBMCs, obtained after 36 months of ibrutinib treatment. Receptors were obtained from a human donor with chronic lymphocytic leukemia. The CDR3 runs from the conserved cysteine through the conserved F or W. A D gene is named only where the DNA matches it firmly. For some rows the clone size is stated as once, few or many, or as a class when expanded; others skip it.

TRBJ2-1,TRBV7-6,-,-,TGTGCCAGCAGCCCCCCCCTAGCGCCAAATGAGCAGTTCTTC,CASSPPLAPNEQFF
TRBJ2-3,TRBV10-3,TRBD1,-,TGTGCCATGGCCGTTGGGACAGGGGGTGTTGATACGCAGTATTTT,CAMAVGTGGVDTQYF
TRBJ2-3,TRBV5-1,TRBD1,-,TGCGCCAGCAGCCACGGACAGGGGGTAGATACGCAGTATTTT,CASSHGQGVDTQYF
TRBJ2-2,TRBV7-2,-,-,TGTGCCAGCAGCTTAGCTGCCCCCTTCGGGGAGCTGTTTTTT,CASSLAAPFGELFF
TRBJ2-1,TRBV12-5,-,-,TGTGCTAGTGGTTTGGTAGGGACATCGGATACCAATGAGCAGTTCTTC,CASGLVGTSDTNEQFF
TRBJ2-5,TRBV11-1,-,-,TGTGCCAGCAGCTTAGGGGGGGGACAGAAAGAGACCCAGTACTTC,CASSLGGGQKETQYF
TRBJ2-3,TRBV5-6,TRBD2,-,TGTGCCAGCAGCTATTATGGGACTATATATCGGAGCACAGATACGCAGTATTTT,CASSYYGTIYRSTDTQYF
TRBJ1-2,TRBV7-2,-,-,TGTGCCAGCAGCGCCTTACAGGGCCCCCTTGGCTACACCTTC,CASSALQGPLGYTF
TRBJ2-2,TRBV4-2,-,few,TGTGCCAGCAGCCAAGTGAGGTCTGCCACCGGGGAGCTGTTTTTT,CASSQVRSATGELFF
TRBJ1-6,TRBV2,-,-,TGTGCCAGCAGTGGCATGTTTCTCCACTTT,CASSGMFLHF
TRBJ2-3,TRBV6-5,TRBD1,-,TGTGCCAGCAGTTACGCACAGGGGACAGATACGCAGTATTTT,CASSYAQGTDTQYF
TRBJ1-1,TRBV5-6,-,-,TGTGCCAGCAGCTTGGGGGTTGGGGCATACGAAGCTTTCTTT,CASSLGVGAYEAFF
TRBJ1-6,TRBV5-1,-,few,TGCGCCAGCAGCTTGGACGGGATGGATAATTCACCCCTCCACTTT,CASSLDGMDNSPLHF
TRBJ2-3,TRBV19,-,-,TGTGCCAGTAAAAGAATGAGCACAGATACGCAGTATTTT,CASKRMSTDTQYF
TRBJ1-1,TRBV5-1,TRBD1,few,TGCGCCAGAGGTCGGGACAGGGACGCTGAAGCTTTCTTT,CARGRDRDAEAFF
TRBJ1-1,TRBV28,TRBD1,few,TGTGCCAGCAGTACGACAGGGTGGACTGAAGCTTTCTTT,CASSTTGWTEAFF
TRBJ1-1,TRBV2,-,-,TGTGCCAGCAGTGACATGGGAACTGAAGCTTTCTTT,CASSDMGTEAFF
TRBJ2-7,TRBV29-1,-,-,TGCAGCGTTGACCGGGGCCACGAGCAGTACTTC,CSVDRGHEQYF
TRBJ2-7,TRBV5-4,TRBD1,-,TGTGCCAGCAGCAGGGACCGACAGGGGGCCTACGAGCAGTACTTC,CASSRDRQGAYEQYF
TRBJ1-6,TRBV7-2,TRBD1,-,TGTGCCAGCACCTTAGGAGCCGGGGACAGGAGGGTGTTAAATTCACCCCTCCACTTT,CASTLGAGDRRVLNSPLHF
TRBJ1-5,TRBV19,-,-,TGTGCCAGTACTGCAAGGGCAGGGGACAGCAATCAGCCCCAGCATTTT,CASTARAGDSNQPQHF
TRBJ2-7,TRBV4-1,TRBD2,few,TGCGCCAGCAGCCAGACTAGCGTGAGCTCCTACGAGCAGTACTTC,CASSQTSVSSYEQYF
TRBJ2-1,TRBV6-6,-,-,TGTGCCAGCAGCCGTGGGTTGGAGGGAGAGCAGTTCTTC,CASSRGLEGEQFF
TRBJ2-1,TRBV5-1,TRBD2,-,TGCGCCAGCAGCTTGGAGAGCGGGGGGCCTTACAGACGCTCCTACAATGAGCAGTTCTTC,CASSLESGGPYRRSYNEQFF
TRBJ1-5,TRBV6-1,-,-,TGTGCCAGCAGTGATTACGGCCCAGGGGCCAATCAGCCCCAGCATTTT,CASSDYGPGANQPQHF
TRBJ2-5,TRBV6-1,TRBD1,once,TGTGCCAGCGGTAGACCGACAGGGGTGGAAGAGACCCAGTACTTC,CASGRPTGVEETQYF
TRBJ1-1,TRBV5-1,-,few,TGCGCCAGCAGCTTAAGTAGGAACACTGAAGCTTTCTTT,CASSLSRNTEAFF
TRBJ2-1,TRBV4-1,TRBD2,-,TGCGCCATCAGCGGGGGGGTACACAATGAGCAGTTCTTC,CAISGGVHNEQFF
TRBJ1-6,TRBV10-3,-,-,TGTGCCATCAAAGGGTATGGTAATTCACCCCTCCACTTT,CAIKGYGNSPLHF
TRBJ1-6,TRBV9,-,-,TGTGCCAGCAGCGTAAAGGACCGTCCTTATTCACCCCTCCACTTT,CASSVKDRPYSPLHF
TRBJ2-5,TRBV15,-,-,TGTGCCACCAGCAGGACTCAGGGGCGAGAGACCCAGTACTTC,CATSRTQGRETQYF
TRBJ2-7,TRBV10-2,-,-,TGCGCCAGCAAACTACGACCGGGACAACCCTACGAGCAGTACTTC,CASKLRPGQPYEQYF
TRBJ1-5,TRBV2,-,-,TGTGCCAGCAGTCCGGGGCGCGGTCAGCCCCAGCATTTT,CASSPGRGQPQHF
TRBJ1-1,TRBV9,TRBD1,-,TGTGCCAGCAGCTCCGACAGGGCCACTGAAGCTTTCTTT,CASSSDRATEAFF
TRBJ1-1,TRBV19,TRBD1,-,TGTGCCAGTAGTATTGGGACAGGGGGGTACACTGAAGCTTTCTTT,CASSIGTGGYTEAFF
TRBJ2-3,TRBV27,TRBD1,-,TGTGCCAGCAGTTTACTTCGACCGGGACAGACCTGGCGGAGTGGCACAGATACGCAGTATTTT,CASSLLRPGQTWRSGTDTQYF
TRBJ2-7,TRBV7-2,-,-,TGTGCCAGCAGCTTAGAAGGGTCGCGAACTGTCTACGAGCAGTACTTC,CASSLEGSRTVYEQYF
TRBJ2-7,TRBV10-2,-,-,TGCGCCAGCACAGTATCGACAGTGACCTACGAGCAGTACTTC,CASTVSTVTYEQYF
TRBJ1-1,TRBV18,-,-,TGTGCCAGCTCACCGCGACCAAGCGGTCAAGCTTTCTTT,CASSPRPSGQAFF
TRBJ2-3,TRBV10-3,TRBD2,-,TGTGCCATCAGTGGACGGGGGGGACCTAGCACAGATACGCAGTATTTT,CAISGRGGPSTDTQYF